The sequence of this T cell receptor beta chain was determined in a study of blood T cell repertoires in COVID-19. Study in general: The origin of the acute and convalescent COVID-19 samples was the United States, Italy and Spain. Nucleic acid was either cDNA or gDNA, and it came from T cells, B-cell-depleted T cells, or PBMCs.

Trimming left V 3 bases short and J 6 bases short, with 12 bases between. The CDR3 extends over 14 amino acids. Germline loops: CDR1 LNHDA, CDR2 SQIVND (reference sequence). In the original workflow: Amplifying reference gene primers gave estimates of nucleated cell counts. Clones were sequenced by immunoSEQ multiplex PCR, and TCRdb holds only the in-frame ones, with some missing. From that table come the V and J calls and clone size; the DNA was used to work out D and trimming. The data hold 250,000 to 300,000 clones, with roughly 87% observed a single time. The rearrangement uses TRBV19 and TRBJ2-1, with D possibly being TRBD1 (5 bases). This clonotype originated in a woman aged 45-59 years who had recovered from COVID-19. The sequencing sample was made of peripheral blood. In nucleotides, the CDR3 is TGTGCCAGTAGTATCTTCAGTAGGGGCAATGAGCAGTTCTTC. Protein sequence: CASSIFSRGNEQFF.